The 20 T cell receptor beta chains reported below all come from one sample, sequenced in a study of cytomegalovirus exposure and HLA in healthy donors. Both 60 Vbeta primers and 13 Jbeta primers went into the PCR. Clones were sequenced by immunoSEQ multiplex PCR, and TCRdb holds only the in-frame ones, with some missing. This sample has fewer than 250,000 clones; around 79% occur once, and the top ten carry less than 2%. Sequences were obtained from PBMCs. The receptor source for this set is a male donor in good health and CMV-seronegative.

This clone was seen a single time. The CDR3 DNA reads as TGCGCCAGCACGGAAACTAGCGGGAGGGCGGCTGGGGCCAACGTCCTGACTTTC. It is translated as CASTETSGRAAGANVLTF. The V and J genes are TRBV5-1 and TRBJ2-6, with 13 bases matching TRBD2. The CDR3 consists of 18 residues. Germline V gene sequence: CDR1 SGHRS, CDR2 YFSETQ. Unmatched junction bases numbered 8, after V lost 6 bases and J lost 2 bases.

The chain employs TRBV19 and TRBJ1-2; TRBD1 matches at 7 bases. The CDR3 is 16 residues long. With 4 bases clipped from V and 4 bases from J, the junction kept 12 bases outside the gene matches. CDR1 is LNHDA and CDR2 is SQIVND in the germline V gene (reference sequence). CDR3 nucleotide sequence: TGTGCCAGTAGTAAGCCCGGGGACAGAGGATCCTATGGCTACACCTTC. This translates into CASSKPGDRGSYGYTF.

The CDR3 sequence: CSVHGETSGSYEQYF. In nucleotides, the CDR3 is TGCAGCGTTCATGGGGAGACTAGCGGATCCTACGAGCAGTACTTC. The chain joins TRBV29-1 to TRBJ2-5; 9 bases agree with TRBD2. The J call may be mistaken, given a closer DNA end match to TRBJ2-7. This CDR3 has 15 residues. Germline V CDR1 and CDR2: SQVTM, ANQGSEA.

The chain carries TRBV5-1 and TRBJ2-2; 8 nucleotides line up with TRBD1. Per germline, CDR1 SGHRS and CDR2 YFSETQ. The J segment lost 4 bases and the V segment lost 4 bases, leaving 3 bases of the junction unmatched. There are 14 residues in the CDR3. The CDR3 DNA sequence: TGCGCCAGCAGCGCCGACAGGGGCACCGGGGAGCTGTTTTTT. Its protein product is CASSADRGTGELFF. The full variable domain, its missing parts supplied by reference TRBV5-1 and TRBJ2-2, is KAGVTQTPRYLIKTRGQQVTLSCSPISGHRSVSWYQQTPGQGLQFLFEYFSETQRNKGNFPGRFSGRQFSNSRSEMNVSTLELGDSALYLCASSADRGTGELFFGEGSRLTVL.

This clone came up once. The chain combines TRBV5-1 with TRBJ2-5; the match to TRBD1 covers 8 bases. The V gene's germline CDR1 is SGHRS and CDR2 YFSETQ. V dropped 8 bases and J dropped 4; count of bases not matched to a gene: 10. The CDR3 totals 14 residues. The CDR3 spells CASTRTGLGETQYF. The CDR3 DNA follows: TGCGCCAGTACACGGACAGGGTTAGGAGAGACCCAGTACTTC.

The V call is TRBV10-3, the J call TRBJ1-1; D possibly corresponds to TRBD1 (5 bases). Trimming shortened V by 4 bases and J by 0 bases, and 9 bases separated the two germline ends. This CDR3 has 14 residues. From germline, CDR1 is ENHRY and CDR2 SYGVKD. CDR3 region: CAISVSGLNTEAFF. The CDR3 nucleotides read TGTGCCATCAGTGTATCAGGGCTGAACACTGAAGCTTTCTTT.

The rearrangement joins TRBV28 to TRBJ2-1; the match to TRBD1 covers 8 bases. Germline CDR1 and CDR2: MDHEN and SYDVKM. The CDR3 is 18 amino acids. Unmatched junction bases numbered 10, after V lost 3 bases and J lost 0 bases. The CDR3 loop is CASSFPNHTGGSYNEQFF. CDR3 nucleotides: TGTGCCAGCAGTTTCCCAAACCATACAGGGGGCTCCTACAATGAGCAGTTCTTC.

This chain links TRBV28 with TRBJ2-1; the match to TRBD2 covers 12 bases. Germline-derived CDR1 and CDR2 are MDHEN and SYDVKM. The CDR3 runs 14 residues. J lost 15 bases, V lost 2 bases, and 8 bases had no gene match. The CDR3 sequence: CASSLRTSGTRGFF. The CDR3 coding sequence is TGTGCCAGCAGTTTAAGGACTAGCGGGACCCGGGGGTTCTTC. The complete variable domain, with remaining parts taken from reference TRBV28 and TRBJ2-1, reads DVKVTQSSRYLVKRTGEKVFLECVQDMDHENMFWYRQDPGLGLRLIYFSYDVKMKEKGDIPEGYSVSREKKERFSLILESASTNQTSMYLCASSLRTSGTRGFFGPGTRLTVL.

V gene TRBV27 combines with J gene TRBJ2-2; D call uncertain. CDR3 length: 11 residues. Germline CDR1 MNHEY, CDR2 SMNVEV (reference sequence). V lost 3 bases, J lost 8 bases, and 4 bases lay in between. CDR3 DNA: TGTGCCAGCAGTTTCAGAGGGGAGCTGTTTTTT. This sequence encodes CASSFRGELFF.

This clone was seen more than once but under ten times. The V and J genes are TRBV4-3 and TRBJ1-1, with 8 bases lining up with TRBD1. Germline CDR1 reads LGHNA; CDR2 reads YSLEER. CDR3 size: 15 residues. After removal of 0 bases from V and 7 bases from J, the junction contained 7 bases not matched to a gene. CDR3 residues: CASSQDRTGFYEAFF. CDR3 nucleotide sequence: TGCGCCAGCAGCCAAGATAGGACAGGGTTTTATGAAGCTTTCTTT.

The rearrangement links TRBV5-8 to TRBJ1-3, with 7 nucleotides matching TRBD1. The junction had 16 bases not matched to a gene; V was cut back by 4 bases and J by 0 bases. Germline CDR1 reads SGHTS; CDR2 reads YDEGEE. The length of the CDR3 is 19 residues. In DNA form, the CDR3 reads TGTGCCAGCAGCCGTCGGGGCGGGACAGCGGTTTTCTCTGGAAACACCATATATTTT. This sequence encodes CASSRRGGTAVFSGNTIYF.

This chain uses TRBV19 with TRBJ2-5; 7 bases fit TRBD2. Per the germline V gene, CDR1 is LNHDA and CDR2 is SQIVND (reference sequence). The CDR3 runs 15 residues. J gave up 5 bases and V 3 bases, and 9 bases lay outside the gene matches. The CDR3, as DNA: TGTGCCAGTAGTATGCCTAGCGGCCTTGCGGAGACCCAGTACTTC. Translation: CASSMPSGLAETQYF.

The count of this clone is one. The V call is TRBV29-1, the J call TRBJ1-5, with D possibly TRBD1 on 6 matching bases. CDR1 SQVTM and CDR2 ANQGSEA come from the germline V gene. Trimming stripped 4 bases from V and 0 bases from J, with 13 bases between. The length of the CDR3 is 15 residues. The CDR3 reads CSVVGGQHSNQPQHF. CDR3 sequence (DNA): TGCAGCGTTGTTGGTGGACAGCATAGCAATCAGCCCCAGCATTTT.

V gene TRBV19 combines with J gene TRBJ2-1, with 10 nucleotides matching TRBD2. The V gene's germline CDR1 is LNHDA and CDR2 SQIVND (reference sequence). Trimming took 5 bases from V and 5 from J; bases not matched to a gene: 18. The CDR3 is made up of 19 amino acids. The CDR3 is CASSVYHPGLAPGNNEQFF. CDR3 bases: TGTGCCAGTAGTGTTTATCACCCGGGACTAGCGCCGGGTAACAATGAGCAGTTCTTC.

There are a few counts of this clone. The rearrangement links TRBV7-8 to TRBJ1-5; D gene ambiguous. The germline V gene has CDR1 SGHVS and CDR2 FQNEAQ. The CDR3 spans 16 residues. Trimming shortened V by 5 bases and J by 5 bases, and 19 bases separated the two germline ends. The CDR3 reads CASSPRAGGSDQPQHF. The CDR3, as DNA: TGTGCCAGCAGCCCCCGGGCGGGAGGGAGCGATCAGCCCCAGCATTTT.

The chain has TRBV5-4 and TRBJ2-1; 8 nucleotides agree with TRBD1. The junction had 7 bases not matched to a gene; V was cut back by 4 bases and J by 4 bases. There are 15 residues in the CDR3. Germline CDR1 SGHNT, CDR2 YYREEE (reference sequence). CDR3 in amino acids: CASSVDRGEYNEQFF. The CDR3 DNA sequence: TGTGCCAGCAGCGTCGACAGGGGAGAGTACAATGAGCAGTTCTTC.

This clone was seen a few times. The chain links TRBV10-3 to TRBJ2-3; 7 nucleotides align to TRBD2. This CDR3 has 14 amino acids. The V gene's germline CDR1 is ENHRY and CDR2 SYGVKD. Unmatched junction bases numbered 6, after V lost 9 bases and J lost 0 bases. CDR3: CAIAMTSSTDTQYF. CDR3 DNA: TGTGCCATTGCTATGACTAGCAGCACAGATACGCAGTATTTT.

This sequence joins TRBV5-1 and TRBJ2-7, with D perhaps TRBD1 (6 bases). The CDR3 has 17 residues. The germline CDR1 and CDR2 sequences are SGHRS and YFSETQ. Trimming pared 4 bases from V and 0 bases from J, leaving 20 bases between. This CDR3 reads CASSPLTGTSDSYEQYF. The CDR3 DNA is TGCGCCAGCAGCCCCTTAACCGGGACATCGGACTCCTACGAGCAGTACTTC.

This clone was observed a handful of times. This CDR3 is CATSTTSGGGYEQYF. The CDR3 region has the DNA TGTGCCACCAGTACTACTAGCGGGGGGGGCTACGAGCAGTACTTC. The chain couples TRBV15 to TRBJ2-5; TRBD2 matches at 13 bases. The J call may not be correct, given that the DNA end is closer to TRBJ2-7. CDR3 size: 15 residues. Germline-derived CDR1 and CDR2 are LNHNV and YYDKDF (reference sequence).

The chain employs TRBV15 and TRBJ2-3; possibly TRBD1 for D (5 bases). Germline V gives CDR1 LNHNV, CDR2 YYDKDF (reference sequence). V lost 4 bases and J lost 4, with 9 bases in between. The CDR3 sequence is 13 residues long. The CDR3 bases are TGTGCCACCAGCAAAGACAGATCAGATACGCAGTATTTT. Translation: CATSKDRSDTQYF.